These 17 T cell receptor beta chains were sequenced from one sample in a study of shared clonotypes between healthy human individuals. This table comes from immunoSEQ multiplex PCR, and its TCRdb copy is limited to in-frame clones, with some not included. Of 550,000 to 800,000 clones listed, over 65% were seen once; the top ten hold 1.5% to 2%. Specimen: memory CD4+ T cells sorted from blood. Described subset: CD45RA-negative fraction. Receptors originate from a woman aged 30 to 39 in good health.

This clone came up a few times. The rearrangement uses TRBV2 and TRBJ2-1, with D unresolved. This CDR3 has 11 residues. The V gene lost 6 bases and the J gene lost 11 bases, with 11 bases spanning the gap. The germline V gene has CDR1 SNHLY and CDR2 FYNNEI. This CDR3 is CASRLSKKQFF. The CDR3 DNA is TGTGCCAGCAGACTCAGTAAAAAGCAGTTCTTC. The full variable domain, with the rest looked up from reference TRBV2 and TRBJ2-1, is EPEVTQTPSHQVTQMGQEVILRCVPISNHLYFYWYRQILGQKVEFLVSFYNNEISEKSEIFDDQFSVERPDGSNFTLKIRSTKLEDSAMYFCASRLSKKQFFGPGTRLTVL.

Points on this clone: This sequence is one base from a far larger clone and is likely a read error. This chain's CDR3 is CASSTCQETQYF. CDR3 DNA: TGTGCCAGCTCGACATGCCAAGAGACCCAGTACTTC. This chain links TRBV28 with TRBJ2-5, with no clear D. The CDR3 totals 12 residues. Germline V CDR1 and CDR2: MDHEN, SYDVKM. Trimming removed 8 bases from V and 1 base from J, with 8 bases in between.

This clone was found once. CDR3: CASSAYSWGAITF. The DNA of the CDR3 is TGTGCCAGCAGCGCCTACAGTTGGGGGGCAATCACCTTC. This sequence joins TRBV7-9 and TRBJ1-2, with D possibly matching TRBD1 (6 bases). The germline CDR1 and CDR2 sequences are SEHNR and FQNEAQ (reference sequence). The V end was cut by 5 bases, the J end by 13 bases, with 20 bases between. The CDR3 has 13 residues.

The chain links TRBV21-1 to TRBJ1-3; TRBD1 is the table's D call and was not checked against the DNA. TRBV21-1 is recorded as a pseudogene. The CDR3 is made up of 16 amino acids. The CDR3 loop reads CASSNRQENSGNTIYF. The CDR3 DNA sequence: TGTGCCAGCAGCAACCGACAGGAGAACTCTGGAAACACCATATATTTT.

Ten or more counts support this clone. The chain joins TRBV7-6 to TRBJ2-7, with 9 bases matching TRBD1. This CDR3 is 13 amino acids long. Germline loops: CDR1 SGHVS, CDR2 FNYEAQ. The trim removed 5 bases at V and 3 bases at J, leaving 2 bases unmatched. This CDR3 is CASSRGQGYEQYF. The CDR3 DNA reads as TGTGCCAGCAGCCGGGGACAGGGCTACGAGCAGTACTTC.

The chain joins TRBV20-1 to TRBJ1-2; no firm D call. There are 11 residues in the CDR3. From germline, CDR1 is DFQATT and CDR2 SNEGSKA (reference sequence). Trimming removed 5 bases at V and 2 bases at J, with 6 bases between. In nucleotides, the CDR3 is TGCAGTGCTCCAGAGAACTATGGCTACACCTTC. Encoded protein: CSAPENYGYTF.

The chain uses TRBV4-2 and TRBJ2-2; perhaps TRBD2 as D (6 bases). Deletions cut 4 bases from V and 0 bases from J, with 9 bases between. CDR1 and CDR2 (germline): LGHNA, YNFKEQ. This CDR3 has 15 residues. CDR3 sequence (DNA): TGTGCCAGCAGCCGATTAGCGGCGAACACCGGGGAGCTGTTTTTT. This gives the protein CASSRLAANTGELFF.

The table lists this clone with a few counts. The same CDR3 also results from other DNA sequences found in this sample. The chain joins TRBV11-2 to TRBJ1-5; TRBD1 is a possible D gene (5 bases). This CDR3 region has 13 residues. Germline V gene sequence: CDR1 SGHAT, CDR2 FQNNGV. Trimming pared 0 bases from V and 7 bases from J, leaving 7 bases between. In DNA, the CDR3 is TGTGCCAGCAGCTTAGATCGGGACCAGCCCCAGCATTTT. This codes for CASSLDRDQPQHF.

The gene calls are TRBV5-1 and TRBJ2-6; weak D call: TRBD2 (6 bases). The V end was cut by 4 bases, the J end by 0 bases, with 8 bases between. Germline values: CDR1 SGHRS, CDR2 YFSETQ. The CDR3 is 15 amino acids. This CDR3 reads CASSGGASGANVLTF. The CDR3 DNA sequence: TGCGCCAGCAGCGGAGGGGCCTCTGGGGCCAACGTCCTGACTTTC.

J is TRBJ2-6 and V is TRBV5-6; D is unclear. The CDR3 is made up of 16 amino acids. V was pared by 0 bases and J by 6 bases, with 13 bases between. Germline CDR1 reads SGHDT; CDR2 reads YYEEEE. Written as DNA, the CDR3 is TGTGCCAGCAGCTTGGAACGGAAACTTAAGGCCAACGTCCTGACTTTC. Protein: CASSLERKLKANVLTF. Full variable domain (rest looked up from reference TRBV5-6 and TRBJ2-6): DAGVTQSPTHLIKTRGQQVTLRCSPKSGHDTVSWYQQALGQGPQFIFQYYEEEERQRGNFPDRFSGHQFPNYSSELNVNALLLGDSALYLCASSLERKLKANVLTFGAGSRLTVL.

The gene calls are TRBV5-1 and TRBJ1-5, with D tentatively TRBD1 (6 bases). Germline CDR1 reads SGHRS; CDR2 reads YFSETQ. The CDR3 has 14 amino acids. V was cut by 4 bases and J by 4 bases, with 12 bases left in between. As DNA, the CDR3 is TGCGCCAGCAGCCAGGGACACCCAAATCAGCCCCAGCATTTT. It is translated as CASSQGHPNQPQHF.

The CDR3 DNA reads as TGCGCCAGCAGTGGGGGACTAGCGGATTTCCCGAGGGGCACCGGGGAGCTGTTTTTT. It translates to CASSGGLADFPRGTGELFF. The chain carries TRBV10-1 and TRBJ2-2; TRBD2 matches at 11 bases. With 4 bases clipped from V and 4 bases from J, the junction kept 14 bases outside the gene matches. Germline CDR1 reads WNHNN; CDR2 reads SYGVQD (reference sequence). CDR3 length: 19 amino acids.

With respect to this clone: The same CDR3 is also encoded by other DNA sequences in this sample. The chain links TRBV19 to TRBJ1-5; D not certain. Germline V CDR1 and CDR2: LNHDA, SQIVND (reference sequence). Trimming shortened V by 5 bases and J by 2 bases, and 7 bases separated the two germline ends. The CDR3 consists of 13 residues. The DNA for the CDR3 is TGTGCCAGTAGTGGTACAGGCAATCAGCCCCAGCATTTT. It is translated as CASSGTGNQPQHF.

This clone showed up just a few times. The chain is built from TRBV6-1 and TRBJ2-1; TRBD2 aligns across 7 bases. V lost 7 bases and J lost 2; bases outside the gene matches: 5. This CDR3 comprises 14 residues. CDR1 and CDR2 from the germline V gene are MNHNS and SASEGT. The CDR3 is CASIGTTPYNEQFF. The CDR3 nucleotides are TGTGCCAGCATAGGGACTACCCCCTACAATGAGCAGTTCTTC.

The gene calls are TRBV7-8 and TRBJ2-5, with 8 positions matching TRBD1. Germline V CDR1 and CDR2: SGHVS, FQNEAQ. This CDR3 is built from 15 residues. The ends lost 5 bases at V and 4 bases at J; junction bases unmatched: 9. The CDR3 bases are TGTGCCAGCAGCCCCAGTCCCGGACAGGGAGAGACCCAGTACTTC. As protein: CASSPSPGQGETQYF.

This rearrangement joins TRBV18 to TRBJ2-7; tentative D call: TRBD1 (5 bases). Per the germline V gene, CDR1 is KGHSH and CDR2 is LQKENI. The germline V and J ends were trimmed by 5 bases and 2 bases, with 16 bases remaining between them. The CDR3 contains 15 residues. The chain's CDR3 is CASSYQGVLAYEQYF. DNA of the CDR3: TGTGCCAGCTCATACCAGGGTGTTCTTGCCTACGAGCAGTACTTC. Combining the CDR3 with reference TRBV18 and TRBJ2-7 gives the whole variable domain NAGVMQNPRHLVRRRGQEARLRCSPMKGHSHVYWYRQLPEEGLKFMVYLQKENIIDESGMPKERFSAEFPKEGPSILRIQQVVRGDSAAYFCASSYQGVLAYEQYFGPGTRLTVT.

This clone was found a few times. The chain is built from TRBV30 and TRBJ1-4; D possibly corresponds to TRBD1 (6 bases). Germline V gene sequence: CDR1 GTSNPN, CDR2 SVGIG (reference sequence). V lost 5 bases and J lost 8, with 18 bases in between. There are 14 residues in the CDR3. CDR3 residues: CAWVGSAGDEKLFF. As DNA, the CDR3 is TGTGCCTGGGTCGGATCGGCAGGGGACGAAAAACTGTTTTTT.